This T cell receptor (beta chain) was recovered during a study of shared clonotypes between healthy human individuals. Study in general: Each donor contributed plates that comprised three CD4 naive, three CD4 memory, two CD8 naive and one CD8 memory.

Over several immunoSEQ plates, each subset's genomic DNA was distributed in even portions. The protocol was immunoSEQ multiplex PCR, while the TCRdb copy is restricted to in-frame clones and leaves out a portion. Altogether around 1.4 million clones are present, approximately 98.5% being singletons, with the ten largest covering 0.36%. The V gene end was trimmed by 4 bases and the J gene end by 2 bases; junction bases not matched to a gene: 5. CDR1 and CDR2 from the germline V gene are KGHSH and LQKENI. This CDR3 has 15 amino acids. Donors, healthy HIV-negative adults, lacked recent acute infections or vaccinations.

V gene TRBV18 combines with J gene TRBJ2-5, with TRBD2 matching 9 bases. The sequence was collected from a man aged 25-45 years in good health. The sequencing sample was made of naive CD4+ T cells sorted from blood. The subset: CD45RA+ positively selected. The CDR3 DNA follows: TGTGCCAGCTCACTACTAGCGGGCGGTCAAGAGACCCAGTACTTC. It codes for CASSLLAGGQETQYF.